One sample yielded the 23 T cell receptor delta chains listed below, sequenced in a study of γδ T cells in repeated Plasmodium falciparum infection. TCRdb called clones from the multiplex PCR reads again using CATT. The repertoire includes tens of thousands of delta-chain clones, 1.6% of them detected once, and over 6.5% sits in the top ten. Bulk repertoires came from Vgamma9/Vdelta2+ or Vdelta2-negative gammadelta T cells flow-sorted from PBMC. What was sequenced was gamma-delta T cells from blood. The receptors derive from a pool of human donors (malaria-infected and uninfected, not separated).

To note about this clone: This sequence is one base from a far larger clone and is likely a read error. Other nucleotide sequences in the sample specify the same CDR3. The chain uses TRDV1 and TRDJ1; 12 bases are a match to TRDD3. Here the J gene came from matching the DNA to germline, since TCRdb omits it. Germline assignment: CDR1 TSWWSYY and CDR2 QGS. This CDR3 region has 23 residues. The CDR3 is CALGELWPDWGIQVRTYTDKLIF. In nucleotides, the CDR3 is TGTGCTCTTGGGGAACTTTGGCCCGACTGGGGGATACAGGTCCGCACTTACACAGATAAACTCATCTTT.

This clone was counted between two and nine times. TCRdb pairs this DNA with a much larger clone's protein that differs at residue 13, likely a read error; the protein shown was translated from the DNA. The chain uses TRDV1 and TRDJ1; tentative D call: TRDD3 (5 bases). V was trimmed by 2 bases and J by 7 bases, leaving 23 bases between them. The CDR3 runs 17 residues. The germline gives CDR1 TSWWSYY, CDR2 QGS. The CDR3 bases are TGTGCTCTTGGGGAAATAGCATCTATGCGGGGGCCGTCTAAACTCATCTTT. Translated: CALGEIASMRGPSKLIF.

To note about this clone: One junction end disagrees with the germline gene, perhaps due to a read error. The chain has TRDV3 and TRDJ1, with 12 positions matching TRDD3. This CDR3 has 21 amino acids. Per germline, CDR1 TVYSNPD and CDR2 GDNSRS (reference sequence). The CDR3 DNA reads TGTGCCTTTAGGGGCCCCAAAAGGGGGTACTGGGGGATACCGTACACCGATAAACTCACCTTT. It codes for CAFRGPKRGYWGIPYTDKLTF.

This clone was recorded a few times. A far more abundant clone sits one base away, making this likely a read error. Other DNA sequences in this specimen translate into the identical CDR3. No call exists for the J gene, whereas the V gene is TRDV1; the D call TRDD3 from the table was never checked on the DNA. The CDR3 has 18 residues. In germline, CDR1 is TSWWSYY, CDR2 QGS. CDR3 residues: CALGERFKGDTVVDKLIF. CDR3 DNA sequence: TGTGCTCTTGGGGAACGGTTCAAGGGGGATACTGTCGTCGATAAGCTCATCTTT.

This clone was seen only a few times. TCRdb has a much larger clone's protein, which differs at residue 12 from the translation of this DNA, likely because of a read error; what is shown is the protein translated from the DNA. This sequence joins TRDV1 and TRDJ3; D is unclear. TCRdb supplies no J gene; here it was assigned by aligning the nucleotide sequence to germline. Germline V gene data show CDR1 as TSWWSYY and CDR2 as QGS. The CDR3 runs 19 residues. In DNA, the CDR3 is TGTGCTCTTGGGGAGTCTCTATTGAGATTCTCCCGGGACACCCGACAGATGTTTTTC. Translation: CALGESLLRFSRDTRQMFF.

Remarks on this clone: TCRdb lists the protein of a much larger clone for this DNA, which differs at residue 18, so this is likely a read error; the protein given here is translated from the DNA itself. Called V gene: TRDV1; the J gene was not called; the tabulated D call, TRDD3, remains unverified against the DNA. The CDR3 extends over 20 amino acids. The germline gives CDR1 TSWWSYY, CDR2 QGS. The CDR3 is CALGENSGPSSGVLTDKPIF. The CDR3 coding sequence is TGTGCTCTTGGGGAAAACAGCGGGCCATCCTCGGGGGTCCTCACCGATAAACCCATCTTT.

As concerns this clone: TCRdb attributes to this sequence the protein of a much larger clone, which differs from the DNA translation at residue 14; a read error is likely, and the protein displayed is translated from the DNA. This chain uses TRDV2 with TRDJ1, with 7 positions matching TRDD2. No J gene was available from TCRdb, and it was assigned here by a germline match of the DNA. CDR3 length equals 17 residues. Per the germline V gene, CDR1 is GEAIGNYY and CDR2 is EKD. The CDR3 here is CACDPIPTRHRADRLIF. CDR3 in DNA: TGTGCCTGTGACCCGATTCCTACCCGGCACAGGGCCGATAGACTCATCTTT.

This clone was counted between two and nine times. This DNA's translation differs at residue 7 from TCRdb's protein, which comes from a much larger clone; a read error is likely, and the protein shown is translated from the DNA. This sequence joins TRDV3 and TRDJ1; TRDD3 agrees at 11 bases. The CDR3 extends over 21 amino acids. Germline V lookup: CDR1 TVYSNPD, CDR2 GDNSRS (reference sequence). J lost 4 bases, V lost 1 base, and 26 bases had no gene match. Here the CDR3 reads CAFTPLYGMGDTRDGFDKLIF. The CDR3 DNA sequence: TGTGCCTTTACTCCTCTCTATGGGATGGGGGATACGCGGGACGGTTTCGATAAACTCATCTTT. Combining the CDR3 with reference TRDV3 and TRDJ1 gives the whole variable domain CDKVTQSSPDQTVASGSEVVLLCTYDTVYSNPDLFWYRIRPDYSFQFVFYGDNSRSEGADFTQGRFSVKHILTQKAFHLVISPVRTEDSATYYCAFTPLYGMGDTRDGFDKLIFGKGTRVTVEP.

This clone was seen more than once but under ten times. A read error likely explains why the TCRdb protein, taken from a much larger clone, differs from this DNA's translation at residue 4; the protein shown is translated from the DNA. This specimen includes other DNA sequences encoding the same CDR3. V and J are TRDV3 and TRDJ3; TRDD2 matches at 9 bases. The J segment lost 0 bases and the V segment lost 4 bases, leaving 16 bases of the junction unmatched. Germline lookup yields CDR1 TVYSNPD and CDR2 GDNSRS (reference sequence). There are 20 residues in the CDR3. CDR3: CASRPSYVSGRSWDTRQMFF. For the CDR3, the DNA is TGTGCCTCCAGGCCTTCCTACGTATCTGGACGCTCCTGGGACACCCGACAGATGTTTTTC.

With the J gene uncalled, the V gene is TRDV1; the listed D gene, TRDD3, was not tested against the DNA. CDR1 TSWWSYY and CDR2 QGS come from the germline V gene. The CDR3 consists of 14 residues. The CDR3 nucleotides read TGTGCTCTCTGGGGACGATCGTACAACGATAAACCCATCTTT. Translating it yields CALWGRSYNDKPIF.

This clone was recorded many times. This likely came from a read error, as a far larger clone is one base away. This CDR3 is also generated by other DNA sequences in the sample. The genes are TRDV1 and TRDJ1, with unresolved D. V lost 3 bases and J lost 0, with 8 bases in between. Germline values: CDR1 TSWWSYY, CDR2 QGS. CDR3 length: 14 residues. The CDR3, as DNA: TGTGCTCTTGGGGAGCGGATGTACACCGATAAACTCATCTTT. Translating gives CALGERMYTDKLIF.

This clone was detected ten times or more. This specimen includes other DNA sequences encoding the same CDR3. The rearrangement uses TRDV1 and TRDJ3; D is perhaps TRDD3 (6 bases). The CDR3 runs to 21 residues. Per the germline V gene, CDR1 is TSWWSYY and CDR2 is QGS. Trimming pared 3 bases from V and 3 bases from J, leaving 24 bases between. The CDR3 is CALGDFYLGGYSNWDTRQMFF. The CDR3, as DNA: TGTGCTCTTGGGGATTTCTACCTTGGTGGATACTCCAACTGGGACACCCGACAGATGTTTTTC.

This clone was seen a handful of times. The protein given by TCRdb reflects a much larger clone and differs at residue 6 from this DNA's translation, likely from a read error; the protein shown is the DNA's translation. This chain uses TRDV1 with TRDJ2; 8 positions agree with TRDD3. In the absence of a J gene in TCRdb, the DNA was matched to germline to assign it here. With V trimmed by 7 bases and J by 0 bases, 22 bases remained unmatched. There are 21 residues in the CDR3. Germline loops: CDR1 TSWWSYY, CDR2 QGS. CDR3 residues: CALVSPLRVTGGLALTAQLFF. CDR3 in DNA: TGTGCTCTTGTAAGCCCCCTCCGAGTTACTGGGGGGTTAGCTTTGACAGCACAACTCTTCTTT.

For this clone: TCRdb's entry gives the protein of a much larger clone, which mismatches this DNA's translation at residue 5, likely from a read error; the protein reported here is translated from the DNA. V usage is TRDV1 and J usage is TRDJ1; D could derive from TRDD2 or TRDD3 (5 bases each). No J segment appears in TCRdb, so it was assigned here by matching the sequence to germline. Germline V gives CDR1 TSWWSYY, CDR2 QGS. This CDR3 has 19 residues. V gave up 4 bases and J gave up 0 bases, with 24 bases separating them. The CDR3 reads CALGGPSPFGRGYTDKLIF. In DNA, the CDR3 is TGTGCTCTTGGGGGCCCAAGTCCCTTCGGGAGGGGGTACACCGATAAACTCATCTTT.

This clone appeared many times. The protein held in TCRdb is that of a much larger clone and does not match this DNA's translation at residue 10, likely because of a read error; the protein shown is translated from the DNA. The V gene is TRDV2, the J gene TRDJ1; 7 nucleotides line up with TRDD3. Germline V lookup: CDR1 GEAIGNYY, CDR2 EKD. The CDR3 has 15 residues. V dropped 5 bases and J dropped 8; count of bases not matched to a gene: 16. The CDR3 DNA reads TGTGCCTGTGTGAAGGTGACACCCTTGGGGGAGAAACTCATCTTT. This encodes CACVKVTPLGEKLIF.

This clone was found a few times. Translating this DNA gives a protein that differs at residue 19 from the TCRdb one, which belongs to a much larger clone; a read error is likely, and the protein shown is this translation. With the J gene uncalled, the V gene is TRDV1; TRDD3, the D gene given by the table, was not confirmed from the DNA. This CDR3 has 21 amino acids. The germline CDR1 and CDR2 sequences are TSWWSYY and QGS. The CDR3 bases are TGTGCTCTTGGGGAACTAAGGACCTACAACCGAACTGGGGGTTGCACCGATAAACCCATCTTT. Encoded protein: CALGELRTYNRTGGCTDKPIF.

This clone was counted only a few times. TCRdb's listed protein matches a much larger clone and diverges from this DNA's translation at residue 8, likely through a read error; the protein shown comes from the DNA. The chain combines TRDV2 with TRDJ1; D remains unclear. TCRdb is silent on the J gene; assignment here came from matching the DNA to germline. The CDR3 spans 16 residues. Trimming removed 3 bases from V and 0 bases from J, with 16 bases in between. Germline V gene data show CDR1 as GEAIGNYY and CDR2 as EKD. CDR3 nucleotide sequence: TGTGCCTGTGACCCCCCGCGCGCAGTGTACACCGATAAACTCATCTTT. Protein sequence: CACDPPRAVYTDKLIF.

A remark on this clone: The TCRdb protein, from a much larger clone, departs from this DNA's translation at residue 6, likely by read error; the protein shown derives from the DNA. The V call is TRDV2, the J call TRDJ1; D unclear. The J gene, absent from TCRdb, was called here by matching the DNA to germline. Looked up from germline, CDR1 is GEAIGNYY and CDR2 is EKD. Trimming pared 5 bases from V and 8 bases from J, leaving 23 bases between. The CDR3 runs to 15 residues. The chain's CDR3 is CACVKATPLVEKLIF. CDR3 in DNA: TGTGCCTGTGTGAAGGCGACACCCTTGGTGGAGAAACTCATCTTT.

There are many counts of this clone. DNA for the CDR3: TGTGCTCTCCTTGACCCTTCCTCGGATCGGTTAGAAGGGGTCACCGATAAACTCATCTTT. This encodes CALLDPSSDRLEGVTDKLIF. The genes are TRDV1 and TRDJ1, with TRDD2 matching over 7 bases. Unmatched junction bases numbered 26, after V lost 9 bases and J lost 1 base. CDR1 TSWWSYY and CDR2 QGS come from the germline V gene. This CDR3 spans 20 amino acids.

This clone has just a few counts. Being one base from a much bigger clone, this may be a read error. No J gene was assigned, while the V gene was called as TRDV1; TRDD3 is the table's D call and was not checked against the DNA. The CDR3 has 19 residues. Germline CDR1 is TSWWSYY and CDR2 is QGS. The CDR3 reads CALGGLISYKILLHPVPIF. In nucleotides, the CDR3 is TGTGCTCTTGGGGGACTAATTTCATATAAGATACTCCTACACCCCGTTCCCATCTTT.

Details on this clone: A far larger clone is a single base away, which makes a read error likely. In the same sample, other DNA sequences code for this CDR3. The CDR3 DNA is TGTGCCTGTGACTCCAAGGCCTGGGACACACGACAGATGTTTTTC. Protein sequence: CACDSKAWDTRQMFF. This chain uses TRDV2 with TRDJ3; the D gene is possibly TRDD3 (5 bases). The J gene is absent in TCRdb and was assigned here via DNA matching to germline. Germline V gene sequence: CDR1 GEAIGNYY, CDR2 EKD. This CDR3 spans 15 amino acids.

A remark on this clone: TCRdb's listed protein matches a much larger clone and diverges from this DNA's translation at residue 16, likely through a read error; the protein shown comes from the DNA. The CDR3 loop reads CALGVLPGPRKPTGASFTDKLIF. In nucleotides, the CDR3 is TGTGCTCTTGGGGTCCTACCGGGTCCACGTAAACCCACTGGGGCATCATTCACCGATAAACTCATCTTT. The V and J genes are TRDV1 and TRDJ1; the D gene is possibly TRDD3 (7 bases). TCRdb leaves out the J gene; it was filled in here by matching the DNA to germline. This CDR3 region has 23 residues. CDR1 is TSWWSYY, CDR2 QGS, per germline. Trimming left V 4 bases short and J 1 base short, with 37 bases between.

This clone occurred many times. The protein recorded in TCRdb matches a much larger clone and deviates from this DNA's translation at residue 14, suggesting a read error; the protein here is obtained by translating the DNA. The V call is TRDV2, the J call TRDJ1, with 8 nucleotides matching TRDD3. TCRdb does not report a J gene; here it was assigned by matching the DNA to germline references. This CDR3 has 20 amino acids. Trimming at V came to 3 bases and at J to 1 base, leaving 21 bases not matched to a gene. CDR1 is GEAIGNYY, CDR2 EKD, per germline. The CDR3 is CACDEAFPRGGTGGTDKLIF. DNA of the CDR3: TGTGCCTGTGACGAAGCCTTCCCTCGCGGGGGTACTGGGGGCACCGATAAACTCATCTTT.